This T cell receptor (beta chain) appears in the sequencing data of a study of response to subunit inactivated influenza vaccine (dated by TCRdb to the late 2010s). In terms of the full investigation: The study used deep quantitative T cell receptor repertoire profiling to track responses to a trivalent subunit inactivated influenza vaccine.

Library preparation employed RT-PCR. The sequencer was an Illumina HiSeq 2500. TCRdb trimmed public reads at Q25 via fastp, called clones via MiXCR and kept in-frame beta chains. Identical CDR3 protein sequences are pooled into one entry, listed with their most common genes and DNA. The sample table shows 530,000 or so distinct CDR3 sequences, and 11% to 15% are seen once. The top ten clones comprise over 8.5% of the sample. Its CDR3 holds 16 amino acids, cysteine through phenylalanine. Only the CDR3 part of the read is kept: 48 bases, read in frame from the first base. CDR1 and CDR2 are drawn from the germline V gene: MDHEN, SYDVKM. The junction carries 26 bases between V and J, which are trimmed by 10 bases and 4 bases respectively. Study-level results and caveats: According to the authors, only a limited number of new T cells may be recruited by each seasonal influenza vaccination.

This clonotype was observed a few times. This clone's antigen is unknown. No base quality values were provided; no much bigger clone lies one nucleotide off. The receptor was derived from a man aged 45-65 years who received an inactivated influenza vaccine. Donor details come from another sample of the same person, matched by shared clones. The V gene is TRBV28 and the J gene is TRBJ2-7; perhaps TRBD2 is the D gene, with 5 bases matching. The sample in question was PBMCs from blood, obtained about 11 days after vaccination. The encoded CDR3 is CAIRRLEAEVNYEQYF. The DNA sequence reads TGTGCCATCAGACGTTTGGAAGCGGAGGTCAATTACGAGCAGTACTTC.